This T cell receptor beta chain was profiled in a study of shared clonotypes between healthy human individuals. Study observations and caveats: On the whole, naive subsets had larger estimated richness than memory subsets had. Relative to their counterparts shared across all four donors, non-shared clonotypes exhibited diminished generation probabilities.

Measured with immunoSEQ multiplex PCR; TCRdb has only the in-frame clones, and not every one. This table has around 1.9 million clones, just over 90% appearing once. Trimming shortened V by 4 bases and J by 0 bases, and 7 bases separated the two germline ends. The CDR3 contains 13 residues. CDR1 and CDR2 from the germline V gene are MNHEY and SMNVEV (reference sequence). Comment on this clone: Its antigen remains unknown. Other DNA sequences of this sample code for an identical CDR3.

Naive CD8 cells lacked CD45RO and underwent positive selection for CCR7, leaving out terminally differentiated effector memory CD45RA+ cells. Material for sequencing was naive CD8+ T cells from PBMCs. This TCR derives from a man younger than 35 in good health. Some clones in this sample may be carry-over from other donors' samples. The chain is built from TRBV27 and TRBJ2-7; perhaps TRBD2 as D (6 bases). DNA for the CDR3: TGTGCCAGCAGTTGGAGGGCCTCCTACGAGCAGTACTTC. Amino acids: CASSWRASYEQYF.